The clone carrying this T cell receptor beta chain appeared once. Within the sample, other DNA sequences also encode this same CDR3. The data stem from a study of shared clonotypes between healthy human individuals. About the research overall: Donors consisted of a couple of women and three men between 18 and 49.

Both subsets, CD45RA+ naive and CD45RA-negative memory, were split from the CD4+ cells. As processed by the authors: Owing to the provision of junction-only sequences devoid of quality scores by immunoSEQ, filtering differed. Sequenced by immunoSEQ multiplex PCR; TCRdb stores in-frame clones only, minus some. V and J calls and clone size follow that table, whereas D and trimming were derived from the DNA. The profile shows some 2,500,000 clones, approximately 93% of them singletons. Trimming took 3 bases from V and 2 from J; bases not matched to a gene: 6. Germline CDR1 and CDR2: MDHEN and SYDVKM. The CDR3 has 16 amino acids.

This receptor was obtained from a man aged 18 to 29 in good health. Some clones in this sample may be carry-over from other donors' samples. Sequenced: naive CD4+ T cells from PBMCs. Sample subset: CD45RA+ positively selected. This sequence joins TRBV28 and TRBJ1-5; 8 bases map to TRBD1. The CDR3 DNA reads TGTGCCAGCAGTTTGGCGGACAGGGCCCGCAATCAGCCCCAGCATTTT. Protein product: CASSLADRARNQPQHF.